This T cell receptor beta chain was retrieved from a study of blood T cell repertoires in COVID-19. The overall study: T cells, B-cell-depleted T cells, or PBMCs provided the cDNA or gDNA that served as material.

TCRdb's table, derived via immunoSEQ multiplex PCR, lists solely in-frame clones and lacks some. Counted here are roughly 250,000 clones, approximately 79% occurring once; the ten biggest clones make up 4% to 4.5%. The CDR3 is 14 residues long. Germline V gene sequence: CDR1 MDHEN, CDR2 SYDVKM. The V end lost 7 bases, the J end lost 5 bases, and 14 bases lay between the germline ends. This receptor was obtained from a woman in her forties with active or convalescent COVID-19. The sequenced sample was peripheral blood. The V gene is TRBV28, the J gene TRBJ2-2; perhaps TRBD1 as D (6 bases). The CDR3 DNA reads TGTGCCAGCAACCCGACAGGTTGGACCGGGGAGCTGTTTTTT. This translates into CASNPTGWTGELFF.